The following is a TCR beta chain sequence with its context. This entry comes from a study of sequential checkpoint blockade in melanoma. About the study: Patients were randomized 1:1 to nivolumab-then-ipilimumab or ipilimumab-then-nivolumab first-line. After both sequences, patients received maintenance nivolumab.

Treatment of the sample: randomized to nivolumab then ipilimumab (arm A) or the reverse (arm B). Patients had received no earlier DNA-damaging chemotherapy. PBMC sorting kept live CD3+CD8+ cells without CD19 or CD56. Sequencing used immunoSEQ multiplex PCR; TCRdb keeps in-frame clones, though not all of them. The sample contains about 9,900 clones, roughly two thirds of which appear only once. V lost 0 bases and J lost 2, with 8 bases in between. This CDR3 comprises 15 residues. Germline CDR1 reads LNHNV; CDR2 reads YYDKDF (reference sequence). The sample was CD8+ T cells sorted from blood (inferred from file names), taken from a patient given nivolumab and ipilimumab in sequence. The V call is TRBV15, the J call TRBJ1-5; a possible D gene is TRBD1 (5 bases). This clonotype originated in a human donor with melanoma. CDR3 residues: CATSRDQGGNQPQHF. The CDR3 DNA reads TGTGCCACCAGCAGAGATCAGGGCGGCAATCAGCCCCAGCATTTT.